This entry features one T cell receptor beta chain sequence. Its antigen remains unidentified. The sample belongs to a study of shared clonotypes between healthy human individuals. Germline loops: CDR1 SQVTM, CDR2 ANQGSEA. V dropped 7 bases and J dropped 8; count of bases not matched to a gene: 16. CDR3 length: 14 residues. The repertoire was sequenced with immunoSEQ multiplex PCR; TCRdb's copy has only in-frame clones and lacks some. This table holds about 1.1 million clones, around three quarters found once. Whole-study results and caveats: The naive CD4 repertoires of several donors were compared, and about 5% of clonotypes were shared.

Sample: memory CD4+ T cells from PBMCs. The subset is: CD45RA-negative fraction. The TCR was taken from a man aged 18 to 29 in good health. Some clones in this sample may be carry-over from other donors' samples. V and J are TRBV29-1 and TRBJ1-2; 7 positions match TRBD1. The CDR3, as DNA: TGCAGCGCCAACCTACATTCAGGGGGTAACGGCTACACCTTC. Amino acid sequence: CSANLHSGGNGYTF.